The 8 T cell receptor beta chains below all came from one sample that was sequenced in a study of cytomegalovirus exposure and HLA in healthy donors. Vbeta (60) and Jbeta (13) primers were used in the PCR. Assay: immunoSEQ multiplex PCR; the TCRdb copy retains only in-frame clones and omits some. The sample records roughly 120,000 clones, around 81% being singletons. Sample: PBMCs. The source is a woman aged 25 to 39 in good health and CMV-seronegative.

This clone was seen just once. The V call is TRBV5-1, the J call TRBJ2-5; 10 bases map to TRBD2. This CDR3 region has 15 residues. J lost 0 bases, V lost 4 bases, and 3 bases had no gene match. Germline CDR1 SGHRS, CDR2 YFSETQ. In nucleotides, the CDR3 is TGCGCCAGCAGCCGGGGACTAGCGAACCAAGAGACCCAGTACTTC. This codes for CASSRGLANQETQYF. The whole variable domain, filled in from reference TRBV5-1 and TRBJ2-5, reads KAGVTQTPRYLIKTRGQQVTLSCSPISGHRSVSWYQQTPGQGLQFLFEYFSETQRNKGNFPGRFSGRQFSNSRSEMNVSTLELGDSALYLCASSRGLANQETQYFGPGTRLLVL.

This clone appeared a single time. The chain joins TRBV19 to TRBJ2-1; D possibly corresponds to TRBD2 (7 bases). Per the germline V gene, CDR1 is LNHDA and CDR2 is SQIVND (reference sequence). The CDR3 extends over 14 amino acids. Trimming stripped 6 bases from V and 4 bases from J, with 13 bases between. This CDR3 is CASRLGGLYNEQFF. The DNA for the CDR3 is TGTGCCAGTAGGCTCGGGGGGCTTTACAATGAGCAGTTCTTC.

This rearrangement joins TRBV7-9 to TRBJ1-1, with a weak D call TRBD1 (5 bases). The CDR3 is 12 amino acids. The germline V and J ends were trimmed by 7 bases and 7 bases, with 13 bases remaining between them. Germline values: CDR1 SEHNR, CDR2 FQNEAQ (reference sequence). In DNA form, the CDR3 reads TGTGCCAGCACCAAAGGGGTAGATGAAGCTTTCTTT. It specifies CASTKGVDEAFF.

This chain connects TRBV19 to TRBJ1-2; weak D call: TRBD1 (6 bases). Germline V gene data show CDR1 as LNHDA and CDR2 as SQIVND (reference sequence). This CDR3 comprises 14 residues. The germline V and J ends were trimmed by 5 bases and 4 bases, with 14 bases remaining between them. The CDR3 nucleotides read TGTGCCAGTAGTCCTGTGGACAGTCTCTATGGCTACACCTTC. Protein: CASSPVDSLYGYTF.

In its sample, this clone was seen once. The rearrangement links TRBV11-2 to TRBJ1-1; a possible D gene is TRBD1 (6 bases). The germline CDR1 and CDR2 sequences are SGHAT and FQNNGV. The V and J ends lost 5 bases and 7 bases respectively, with 11 bases between them. The CDR3 spans 12 residues. The DNA of the CDR3 is TGTGCCAGCAGCCCAGGACAGTTTGAAGCTTTCTTT. Translation: CASSPGQFEAFF.

This chain links TRBV18 with TRBJ2-5; D is undetermined. The V and J ends lost 3 bases and 1 base respectively, with 3 bases between them. Germline-derived CDR1 and CDR2 are KGHSH and LQKENI. This CDR3 has 12 amino acids. CDR3 sequence reads: CASSPSQETQYF. CDR3 bases: TGTGCCAGCTCACCGAGCCAAGAGACCCAGTACTTC. Full variable domain (outside the CDR3, taken from reference TRBV18 and TRBJ2-5): NAGVMQNPRHLVRRRGQEARLRCSPMKGHSHVYWYRQLPEEGLKFMVYLQKENIIDESGMPKERFSAEFPKEGPSILRIQQVVRGDSAAYFCASSPSQETQYFGPGTRLLVL.

The rearrangement joins TRBV9 to TRBJ1-4, with TRBD1 as a possible D gene (5 bases). With 3 bases removed from V and 0 bases from J, the gap between germline ends came to 9 bases. CDR3 size: 15 residues. Germline V gene data show CDR1 as SGDLS and CDR2 as YYNGEE. CDR3 sequence reads: CASSDSGTTNEKLFF. The CDR3 DNA reads as TGTGCCAGCAGCGATTCAGGGACAACTAATGAAAAACTGTTTTTT.

The rearrangement joins TRBV7-2 to TRBJ1-1; D not resolved. This CDR3 spans 13 amino acids. CDR1 and CDR2 from the germline V gene are SGHTA and FQGNSA. The V and J ends lost 5 bases and 1 base respectively, with 8 bases between them. The CDR3 DNA sequence: TGTGCCAGCAGCCCCCGACAGAACACTGAAGCTTTCTTT. The encoded protein is CASSPRQNTEAFF.